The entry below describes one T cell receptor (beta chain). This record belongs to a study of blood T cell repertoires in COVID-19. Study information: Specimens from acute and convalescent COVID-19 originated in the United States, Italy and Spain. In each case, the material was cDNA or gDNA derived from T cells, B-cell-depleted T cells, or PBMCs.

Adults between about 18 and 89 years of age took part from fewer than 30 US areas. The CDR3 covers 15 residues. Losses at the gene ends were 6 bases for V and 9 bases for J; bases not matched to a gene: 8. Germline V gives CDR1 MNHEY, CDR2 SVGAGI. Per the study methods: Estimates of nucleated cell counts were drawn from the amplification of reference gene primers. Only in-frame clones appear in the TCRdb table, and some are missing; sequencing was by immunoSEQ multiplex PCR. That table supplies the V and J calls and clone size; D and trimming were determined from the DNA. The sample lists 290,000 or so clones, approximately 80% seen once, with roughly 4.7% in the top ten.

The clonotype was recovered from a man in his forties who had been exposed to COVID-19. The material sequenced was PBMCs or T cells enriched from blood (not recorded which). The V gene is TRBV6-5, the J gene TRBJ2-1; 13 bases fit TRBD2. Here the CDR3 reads CASSPGTSGMGEQFF. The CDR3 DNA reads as TGTGCCAGCAGCCCCGGGACTAGCGGGATGGGTGAGCAGTTCTTC.